The 14 T cell receptor beta chains below come from one sample, sequenced in a study of identical twins. TCRdb re-called the 5' RACE reads through MiXCR, storing one row per CDR3 protein. The table records a few hundred thousand distinct CDR3 sequences, more than 9% of them present only once. The sequencing sample was made of memory T cells sorted from blood. These TCRs come from a man in his forties or fifties in good health.

This sequence joins TRBV10-2 and TRBJ2-3, with 7 bases fitting TRBD2. This CDR3 has 14 residues. Germline V CDR1 and CDR2: WSHSY, SAAADI. V gave up 2 bases and J gave up 6 bases; unmatched junction bases: 5. CDR3 DNA: TGCGCCAGCAGTGAGGGGGCCGGGGGGGATACGCAGTATTTT. It encodes CASSEGAGGDTQYF.

This clonotype was observed at least ten times. V usage is TRBV5-6 and J usage is TRBJ2-7; D call uncertain. V was pared by 3 bases and J by 0 bases, with 16 bases between. Germline V gene sequence: CDR1 SGHDT, CDR2 YYEEEE. This CDR3 has 16 residues. The CDR3 DNA reads TGTGCCAGCAGCTCCACATTTCATAGAAGCTCCTACGAGCAGTACTTC. Its translation: CASSSTFHRSSYEQYF.

The sample holds a few counts of this clonotype. J is TRBJ2-7 and V is TRBV20-1; the match to TRBD1 covers 10 bases. V lost 4 bases and J lost 4; bases outside the gene matches: 10. Germline CDR1 and CDR2: DFQATT and SNEGSKA (reference sequence). CDR3 length equals 15 residues. CDR3 sequence reads: CSATILDRGPYEQYF. CDR3 sequence (DNA): TGCAGTGCTACTATACTCGACAGGGGGCCGTACGAGCAGTACTTC.

This clonotype was observed at least ten times. The chain is built from TRBV3-1 and TRBJ1-5; D not certain. The CDR3 length is 13 residues. V dropped 0 bases and J dropped 10 bases, with 10 bases sitting between them. CDR1 LGHDT and CDR2 YNNKEL come from the germline V gene (reference sequence). The CDR3 sequence: CASSQEWEGPQHF. Here the CDR3 DNA reads TGTGCCAGCAGCCAAGAATGGGAAGGACCCCAGCATTTT.

This clonotype showed up many times. The chain uses TRBV10-3 and TRBJ1-2; 8 positions match TRBD1. Germline CDR1 reads ENHRY; CDR2 reads SYGVKD. This CDR3 has 12 residues. The V and J ends lost 10 bases and 7 bases, in that order; junction bases with no gene match: 8. CDR3 sequence reads: CATTGGLRGYTF. The CDR3 nucleotides read TGTGCCACCACAGGGGGTCTGCGTGGCTACACCTTC.

This clonotype was picked up a small number of times. CDR3 sequence reads: CASSGPGTGPLEQYF. CDR3 DNA sequence: TGTGCCAGCAGTGGGCCCGGGACTGGGCCTTTGGAGCAGTACTTC. The gene calls are TRBV28 and TRBJ2-7; the D gene is possibly TRBD2 (6 bases). Germline-derived CDR1 and CDR2 are MDHEN and SYDVKM. This CDR3 comprises 15 residues. Trimming cost V 5 bases and J 7 bases, with 21 bases left between them.

The table lists this clonotype with many counts. The chain combines TRBV20-1 with TRBJ2-1, with TRBD2 identical over 9 bases. The V and J ends lost 0 bases and 4 bases, in that order; junction bases with no gene match: 4. Germline lookup yields CDR1 DFQATT and CDR2 SNEGSKA (reference sequence). CDR3 length: 15 amino acids. CDR3 sequence (DNA): TGCAGTGCTAGAGAGATACTAGCGGGTTACAATGAGCAGTTCTTC. It yields the protein CSAREILAGYNEQFF.

At least ten counts were recorded for this clonotype. The chain carries TRBV20-1 and TRBJ2-4; D unresolved. The V gene's germline CDR1 is DFQATT and CDR2 SNEGSKA (reference sequence). CDR3 length: 16 residues. With 0 bases removed from V and 3 bases from J, the gap between germline ends came to 15 bases. Here the CDR3 reads CSAREGSYVVKNIQYF. CDR3 bases: TGCAGTGCTAGAGAAGGCTCCTATGTGGTCAAAAACATTCAGTACTTC.

Comment on this clonotype: A much larger clone lies a single base off, so this may be a read error. This chain connects TRBV10-3 to TRBJ1-4, with D uncertain. Germline-derived CDR1 and CDR2 are ENHRY and SYGVKD. V dropped 4 bases and J dropped 8 bases, with 11 bases sitting between them. The CDR3 runs to 13 residues. The CDR3 sequence: CAISVVDEEKLFF. CDR3 DNA sequence: TGTGCCATCAGTGTGGTAGATGAAGAAAAACTGTTTTTT.

At least ten counts were recorded for this clonotype. V usage is TRBV12-3 or TRBV12-4 and J usage is TRBJ2-3, with TRBD2 matching over 7 bases. The length of the CDR3 is 15 residues. The ends lost 5 bases at V and 8 bases at J; junction bases unmatched: 13. The CDR3 loop is CASSAGDGNMVTQYF. For the CDR3, the DNA is TGTGCCAGCAGTGCGGGGGACGGAAACATGGTTACGCAGTATTTT.

There are a few counts of this clonotype. At one boundary the junction diverges from the germline segment, which might be a read error. The V gene is TRBV11-2, the J gene TRBJ1-3; possible D gene TRBD1, 6 bases. The germline V gene has CDR1 SGHAT and CDR2 FQNNGV. There are 12 residues in the CDR3. CDR3 nucleotide sequence: TGTGCCAGCAGCGGACGAAGGGGGTCGGTGGATTTT. Translation: CASSGRRGSVDF.

This clonotype was recorded a few times. The gene calls are TRBV7-9 and TRBJ2-1, with 10 nucleotides matching TRBD2. Germline assignment: CDR1 SEHNR and CDR2 FQNEAQ (reference sequence). The V and J ends lost 6 bases and 10 bases, in that order; junction bases with no gene match: 15. This CDR3 is built from 16 residues. This chain's CDR3 is CASRSRAQLAGNEQFF. The DNA for the CDR3 is TGTGCCAGCAGATCCCGGGCCCAACTAGCGGGGAACGAGCAGTTCTTC.

This clonotype came up many times. The V and J genes are TRBV10-3 and TRBJ2-5; 9 bases are shared with TRBD1. V shed 2 bases and J 9 bases; nucleotides not matched to a gene: 13. The CDR3 has 16 amino acids. CDR1 ENHRY and CDR2 SYGVKD come from the germline V gene. The CDR3 DNA sequence: TGTGCCATCAGTGAGGGGACAGGGCGTACTAAGAGTCCCCAGTACTTC. This gives the protein CAISEGTGRTKSPQYF.

V and J are TRBV4-2 and TRBJ2-7; D is possibly TRBD2 (5 bases). The CDR3 totals 14 residues. V was cut by 1 base and J by 3 bases, with 10 bases left in between. CDR1 and CDR2 (germline): LGHNA, YNFKEQ. The CDR3 sequence: CASSQALRGYEQYF. The CDR3 coding sequence is TGTGCCAGCAGCCAAGCCTTACGGGGCTACGAGCAGTACTTC.